A single sample is the source of the 28 T cell receptor beta chains below, sequenced in a study of a mutant IDH1 vaccine in newly diagnosed glioma. Data came from immunoSEQ multiplex PCR; TCRdb stores just in-frame clones and leaves some out. The sample lists 35,000 to 40,000 clones, roughly 84% seen once, with around 2.4% in the top ten. The time point is: week 11, during vaccination. It was 300 ug of mutant IDH1 20-mer peptide that made up each vaccine dose, given with topical imiquimod. Their cognate antigens are unknown. Here the sequenced sample was PBMCs, taken from a glioma patient whose treatment included an IDH1 peptide vaccine. Receptors originate from a middle-aged man with glioma.

CDR3 sequence reads: CASSIGGHTEAFF. In nucleotides, the CDR3 is TGTGCCAGTAGTATCGGGGGTCACACTGAAGCTTTCTTT. The chain uses TRBV19 and TRBJ1-1; D perhaps matches TRBD1 (5 bases). Looked up from germline, CDR1 is LNHDA and CDR2 is SQIVND (reference sequence). V lost 3 bases and J 3 bases, leaving 8 bases between the germline ends. The CDR3 sequence is 13 residues long.

The chain combines TRBV19 with TRBJ1-5; D gene unclear. V lost 5 bases to trimming and J lost 9 bases, with 14 bases between them. The CDR3 is made up of 13 amino acids. Germline V gene data show CDR1 as LNHDA and CDR2 as SQIVND (reference sequence). CDR3 nucleotide sequence: TGTGCCAGTAGTCCACGGCGGGAAAGGCCCCAGCATTTT. The encoded protein is CASSPRRERPQHF.

The V and J genes are TRBV14 and TRBJ1-1; D ambiguous. With 1 base removed from V and 4 bases from J, the gap between germline ends came to 13 bases. The germline V gene encodes CDR1 SGHDN and CDR2 FVKESK. The length of the CDR3 is 15 residues. For the CDR3, the DNA is TGTGCCAGCAGCCAAGCTATCGTCGGGCGCACTGAAGCTTTCTTT. It codes for CASSQAIVGRTEAFF.

This clone has just a few counts. The rearrangement joins TRBV2 to TRBJ2-2; D ambiguous. V was pared by 4 bases and J by 0 bases, with 15 bases between. The CDR3 is 17 amino acids. Germline values: CDR1 SNHLY, CDR2 FYNNEI. CDR3 in amino acids: CASSVGPGVANTGELFF. DNA of the CDR3: TGTGCCAGCAGTGTCGGGCCAGGCGTCGCGAACACCGGGGAGCTGTTTTTT.

The V call is TRBV27, the J call TRBJ2-3; D is unclear. Trimming pared 5 bases from V and 6 bases from J, leaving 9 bases between. This CDR3 region has 12 residues. The germline V gene encodes CDR1 MNHEY and CDR2 SMNVEV (reference sequence). CDR3 protein: CASSPSIDTQYF. The CDR3, as DNA: TGTGCCAGCAGTCCTTCGATTGATACGCAGTATTTT.

This rearrangement joins TRBV7-2 to TRBJ1-1; the D is unclear. The length of the CDR3 is 15 residues. Germline CDR1 reads SGHTA; CDR2 reads FQGNSA. Between the trimmed V and J ends, which lost 5 bases and 4 bases, there was a span of 17 bases. The chain's CDR3 is CASSPSADGVTEAFF. Here the CDR3 DNA reads TGTGCCAGCAGCCCGAGCGCAGACGGTGTCACTGAAGCTTTCTTT.

The chain combines TRBV20-1 with TRBJ1-1; TRBD1 is a possible D gene (5 bases). Trimming stripped 6 bases from V and 7 bases from J, with 12 bases between. This CDR3 is built from 11 residues. The germline V gene encodes CDR1 DFQATT and CDR2 SNEGSKA (reference sequence). CDR3 loop: CSAPEGLEAFF. CDR3 DNA: TGCAGTGCGCCTGAGGGACTTGAAGCTTTCTTT.

The CDR3: CASSATPGLVFRGNEQFF. The DNA of the CDR3 is TGCGCCAGCAGCGCAACTCCGGGACTAGTCTTTCGGGGCAATGAGCAGTTCTTC. V and J are TRBV10-1 and TRBJ2-1; TRBD2 matches at 8 bases. The germline V gene has CDR1 WNHNN and CDR2 SYGVQD (reference sequence). V shed 6 bases and J 6 bases; nucleotides not matched to a gene: 19. CDR3 size: 18 residues.

J is TRBJ2-1 and V is TRBV7-2; 10 nucleotides line up with TRBD2. The ends lost 3 bases at V and 4 bases at J; junction bases unmatched: 3. The CDR3 runs 15 residues. The germline V gene encodes CDR1 SGHTA and CDR2 FQGNSA. The CDR3 loop reads CASSFSSGSYNEQFF. The CDR3 bases are TGTGCCAGCAGCTTCTCTAGCGGGAGTTACAATGAGCAGTTCTTC.

The CDR3 DNA sequence: TGTGCCAGCAGGGACAGGGGATCAGGAGAAAAACTGTTTTTT. Amino acids: CASRDRGSGEKLFF. The J gene is TRBJ1-4, the V gene TRBV6-5; 9 bases are a match to TRBD1. Losses at the gene ends were 6 bases for V and 8 bases for J; bases not matched to a gene: 7. CDR1 MNHEY and CDR2 SVGAGI come from the germline V gene. CDR3 length: 14 amino acids.

V gene TRBV7-2 combines with J gene TRBJ2-2; 16 bases agree with TRBD2. Trimming cost V 3 bases and J 6 bases; bases outside gene matches: 1. Per germline, CDR1 SGHTA and CDR2 FQGNSA. The CDR3 covers 16 residues. The CDR3 nucleotides read TGTGCCAGCAGCTTGGGACTAGCGGGAGGGGCCGGGGAGCTGTTTTTT. Protein: CASSLGLAGGAGELFF.

The chain joins TRBV7-2 to TRBJ2-7; 10 bases agree with TRBD1. Germline loops: CDR1 SGHTA, CDR2 FQGNSA. The trim removed 2 bases at V and 3 bases at J, leaving 4 bases unmatched. The CDR3 is 15 amino acids. CDR3 sequence (DNA): TGTGCCAGCAGCTTAATGACAGGGGGCATCTACGAGCAGTACTTC. As protein: CASSLMTGGIYEQYF.

This chain uses TRBV14 with TRBJ2-7; tentative D call: TRBD2 (6 bases). Per germline, CDR1 SGHDN and CDR2 FVKESK. The CDR3 totals 13 residues. V was shortened by 2 bases and J by 3 bases, with 8 bases between the two germline ends. The CDR3: CASSQLAIYEQYF. In DNA form, the CDR3 reads TGTGCCAGCAGCCAACTAGCGATCTACGAGCAGTACTTC.

This chain joins TRBV6-4 and TRBJ2-1; D not certain. From germline, CDR1 is MRHNA and CDR2 SNTAGT. CDR3 length: 13 residues. V lost 5 bases and J 10 bases, leaving 15 bases between the germline ends. Written as DNA, the CDR3 is TGTGCCAGCAGTATCTACGACGGTCGCGAGCAGTTCTTC. This codes for CASSIYDGREQFF.

This clone counts as medium-sized. This sequence joins TRBV4-3 and TRBJ1-1; D gene uncertain. Trimming pared 0 bases from V and 3 bases from J, leaving 20 bases between. Looked up from germline, CDR1 is LGHNA and CDR2 is YSLEER. The CDR3 contains 18 residues. The CDR3 protein is CASSQERAGLRSDTEAFF. In nucleotides, the CDR3 is TGCGCCAGCAGCCAAGAAAGGGCCGGGCTCAGGTCGGACACTGAAGCTTTCTTT.

V is TRBV6-5 and J is TRBJ2-1; D gene unclear. The CDR3 consists of 13 residues. The V gene's germline CDR1 is MNHEY and CDR2 SVGAGI. Trimming stripped 6 bases from V and 6 bases from J, with 12 bases between. DNA of the CDR3: TGTGCCAGCAGCCGAACATGGACCAATGAGCAGTTCTTC. The encoded protein is CASSRTWTNEQFF.

This clone has only one observation. This rearrangement joins TRBV5-4 to TRBJ2-1; 7 bases line up with TRBD2. Trimming at V came to 7 bases and at J to 9 bases, leaving 4 bases not matched to a gene. Germline V gene sequence: CDR1 SGHNT, CDR2 YYREEE (reference sequence). There are 11 residues in the CDR3. The chain's CDR3 is CASGEGREQFF. The CDR3 DNA sequence: TGTGCCAGCGGGGAGGGGCGTGAGCAGTTCTTC.

The V and J genes are TRBV27 and TRBJ2-7; no reliable D call. V was pared by 3 bases and J by 3 bases, with 3 bases between. CDR1 and CDR2 from the germline V gene are MNHEY and SMNVEV (reference sequence). CDR3 length: 11 residues. CDR3 in amino acids: CASSFGYEQYF. The CDR3 DNA reads TGTGCCAGCAGTTTTGGCTACGAGCAGTACTTC.

V is TRBV18 and J is TRBJ2-5, with D possibly being TRBD1 or TRBD2 (5 bases each). This CDR3 has 13 amino acids. The ends were cut back, 5 bases at V and 5 bases at J, with 12 bases in the middle. Germline V gene lookup returns CDR1 KGHSH and CDR2 LQKENI. CDR3 loop: CASSATGGETQYF. In DNA form, the CDR3 reads TGTGCCAGCTCAGCCACAGGAGGCGAGACCCAGTACTTC.

The chain employs TRBV6-4 and TRBJ2-3, with 11 bases matching TRBD2. V was pared by 2 bases and J by 5 bases, with 0 bases of the junction left unmatched. Germline V gene data show CDR1 as MRHNA and CDR2 as SNTAGT. CDR3 length: 14 residues. CDR3 nucleotides: TGTGCCAGCAGTGACGGACTAGCGGGAGATACGCAGTATTTT. It codes for CASSDGLAGDTQYF.

This clone was counted a single time. The chain carries TRBV9 and TRBJ2-2; 9 bases are a match to TRBD1. Germline V gene lookup returns CDR1 SGDLS and CDR2 YYNGEE. Losses at the gene ends were 3 bases for V and 8 bases for J; bases not matched to a gene: 8. This CDR3 is 15 amino acids long. The CDR3 sequence is CASSAVGTGKGELFF. CDR3 in DNA: TGTGCCAGCAGCGCCGTCGGGACAGGGAAGGGGGAGCTGTTTTTT.

In regard to this clone: This same CDR3 is encoded by further DNA sequences in the sample. This chain links TRBV5-1 with TRBJ2-5, with TRBD2 matching over 7 bases. V was pared by 5 bases and J by 4 bases, with 2 bases of the junction left unmatched. The CDR3 contains 12 residues. CDR1 SGHRS and CDR2 YFSETQ come from the germline V gene. CDR3 region: CASRIAGETQYF. The DNA of the CDR3 is TGCGCCAGCAGAATAGCGGGAGAGACCCAGTACTTC. Based on the CDR3 plus reference TRBV5-1 and TRBJ2-5, the full variable domain is KAGVTQTPRYLIKTRGQQVTLSCSPISGHRSVSWYQQTPGQGLQFLFEYFSETQRNKGNFPGRFSGRQFSNSRSEMNVSTLELGDSALYLCASRIAGETQYFGPGTRLLVL.

The chain is built from TRBV7-2 and TRBJ2-5; D is uncertain. CDR1 is SGHTA and CDR2 is FQGNSA in the germline V gene. This CDR3 contains 14 residues. The V gene lost 5 bases and the J gene lost 5 bases, with 15 bases spanning the gap. CDR3 nucleotides: TGTGCCAGCAGCGGCCCCTATAGTTCGGAGACCCAGTACTTC. Protein sequence: CASSGPYSSETQYF.

The V call is TRBV7-9, the J call TRBJ1-1; D ambiguous. Germline CDR1 is SEHNR and CDR2 is FQNEAQ (reference sequence). The V end was cut by 1 base, the J end by 3 bases, with 15 bases between. CDR3 size: 16 residues. The CDR3 reads CASSLGVGRTDTEAFF. CDR3 coding DNA: TGTGCCAGCAGCTTAGGGGTGGGTAGGACGGACACTGAAGCTTTCTTT.

V usage is TRBV7-2 and J usage is TRBJ1-5; a weak D match, TRBD1 (6 bases). V was shortened by 1 base and J by 2 bases, with 9 bases between the two germline ends. The CDR3 is made up of 15 amino acids. CDR1 and CDR2 (germline): SGHTA, FQGNSA. The CDR3 loop is CASSLEGDRNQPQHF. The CDR3 region has the DNA TGTGCCAGCAGCTTAGAGGGGGACCGCAATCAGCCCCAGCATTTT.

This sequence joins TRBV5-1 and TRBJ2-5, with D perhaps matching TRBD1 (5 bases). The germline CDR1 and CDR2 sequences are SGHRS and YFSETQ. Trimming removed 0 bases at V and 3 bases at J, with 12 bases between. The CDR3 totals 15 residues. The DNA for the CDR3 is TGCGCCAGCAGCTTGGATGTTGGGGCAAAAGAGACCCAGTACTTC. The encoded protein is CASSLDVGAKETQYF.

This chain uses TRBV28 with TRBJ1-2, with a weak D call TRBD1 (5 bases). The CDR3 is 12 residues long. Trimming stripped 7 bases from V and 4 bases from J, with 10 bases between. Germline lookup yields CDR1 MDHEN and CDR2 SYDVKM. CDR3 DNA sequence: TGTGCCAGCACCCTCGGGACCTATGGCTACACCTTC. Its protein product is CASTLGTYGYTF.

Turning to this clone: The junction does not match germline at one end; this may be a read error. The rearrangement joins TRBV6-1 to TRBJ2-7; D call uncertain. The CDR3 has 12 residues. Per germline, CDR1 MNHNS and CDR2 SASEGT. Here the CDR3 reads CASSEGPPILSF. The DNA of the CDR3 is TGTGCCAGCAGTGAAGGTCCTCCGATCTTGTCATTC.